The text below deals with one TCR beta chain. Its specific antigen is unknown. No base quality information exists; no much larger clone differs at one position. The TCRbeta CDR3 regions were amplified in a multiplexed two-step PCR with Vbeta-specific forward primers and Jbeta-specific reverse primers. Through the immunoSEQ service, TCRbeta libraries were sequenced on an Illumina instrument. In the original analysis: V, D and J genes were assigned using IMGT annotation, and counts were corrected for multiplex PCR bias using synthetic CDR3 analogues. Repertoire clonality was computed in the immunoSEQ Analyzer as one minus normalized Shannon entropy. Clonal expansion was defined by Fisher's exact test with Benjamini-Hochberg false discovery rate control, using two-tailed P<0.01. Drawn from immuneACCESS, this table holds only the in-frame rearrangements with V and J called that TCRdb kept. Clones are partly lost; checked studies trace under half to an unresolved V gene and leave the rest unexplained. V and J calls and clone size come straight from that table; D and trimming were deduced from the DNA. Within this sample are over 9,500 clones, with over 85% of them counted one time only. Roughly 0.22% of the sample is in the top ten clones.

Sorted T cell subsets were CFSE-labeled and co-cultured for approximately 5 days with allogeneic regulatory or mature dendritic cells at a 1:10 DC:T ratio. FACS was used to sort CD4+ or CD8+ cells into naive T cells, defined as CD45RA+, and memory T cells, defined as CD45RO+. A couple of healthy control subjects provided the T cells used for TCR sequencing. The Qiagen DNeasy Blood & Tissue Kit was used to extract genomic DNA. The data are from a study of regulatory dendritic cells for organ transplantation (TCRdb year 2017). Regarding the complete study: Monocytes were cultured with vitamin D3 on days 0 and 4 and with IL-10 on day 4 to generate regulatory dendritic cells. The TCRbeta repertoires of sorted naive and memory CD4+ and CD8+ T cells were sequenced before and after allostimulation with regulatory or mature dendritic cells. On day 6, LPS was added to the DC cultures to test how the DCs responded to a strong maturation-inducing agent. Overall study results and their limits: Allostimulation expanded memory CD8+ clones in both subjects, but regulatory dendritic cells appeared to induce more limited expansion than mature dendritic cells. Sequencing was done in only a couple of subjects, and the authors reported considerable heterogeneity between individuals in the alloreactive memory CD8+ T cell pool. Of the resting subsets, the one holding the most alloreactive TCR clonotypes was memory CD8+ T cells. Repertoires were highly diverse in naive CD4+ and CD8+ T cells, less diverse in memory cells, and most oligoclonal in memory CD8+ cells.

V loses 1 base, J loses 6 bases, and the germline ends lie 12 bases apart. CDR1 and CDR2, per the germline V gene, are SGHVS and FQNEAQ. From the cysteine through the phenylalanine, the CDR3 covers 14 amino acids. The kept DNA is CDR3 alone, 42 bases in frame from the first base. The chain is assembled from TRBV7-8 and TRBJ1-1; perhaps TRBD1 is the D gene, with 5 bases matching. This receptor was identified in a human donor in good health. Sequenced input: naive CD8+ T cells from blood cultured with regulatory dendritic cells. This sample's cell subset or site label indicates: CD45RA+ naive T cells. The DNA reads TGTGCCAGCAGCTTAGATTGGGGGGGGTCTGAAGCTTTCTTT. This is translated as CASSLDWGGSEAFF.